These 29 T cell receptor beta chains came from one sample sequenced in a study of blood T cell dynamics during melanoma immunotherapy. Sequenced by immunoSEQ multiplex PCR; TCRdb stores in-frame clones only, minus some. The table records around 6,300 clones, nearly 95% of them present only once. The time point: pre-treatment baseline. The sequencing used cell-free DNA from blood, collected from a patient treated with checkpoint blockade. The receptor source for this set is a human donor with melanoma.

The rearrangement links TRBV28 to TRBJ1-2; tentative D call: TRBD1 (5 bases). Per the germline V gene, CDR1 is MDHEN and CDR2 is SYDVKM. This CDR3 spans 16 amino acids. V was clipped by 4 bases and J by 7 bases, with 22 bases between them. The CDR3: CASSSHRPVGLSGYTF. The CDR3 region has the DNA TGTGCCAGCAGTTCCCACAGGCCCGTCGGTCTCTCTGGCTACACCTTC.

The chain recombines TRBV6-5 with TRBJ2-7; possible D gene TRBD1, 5 bases. CDR1 is MNHEY and CDR2 is SVGAGI in the germline V gene. CDR3 size: 13 residues. The V gene lost 3 bases and the J gene lost 6 bases, with 12 bases spanning the gap. CDR3 sequence: CASSYFTGTEQYF. The CDR3 DNA sequence: TGTGCCAGCAGTTATTTTACAGGCACCGAGCAGTACTTC.

This chain connects TRBV5-1 to TRBJ1-1; no clear D. The V and J ends lost 0 bases and 4 bases respectively, with 13 bases between them. The CDR3 spans 15 residues. Germline V gene sequence: CDR1 SGHRS, CDR2 YFSETQ. CDR3 protein: CASSLAGMLSTEAFF. In nucleotides, the CDR3 is TGCGCCAGCAGCTTGGCCGGGATGTTAAGCACTGAAGCTTTCTTT. Full variable domain (remainder filled in from reference TRBV5-1 and TRBJ1-1): KAGVTQTPRYLIKTRGQQVTLSCSPISGHRSVSWYQQTPGQGLQFLFEYFSETQRNKGNFPGRFSGRQFSNSRSEMNVSTLELGDSALYLCASSLAGMLSTEAFFGQGTRLTVV.

The CDR3 nucleotides are TGCGCCAGCAGCTTGTTACTAGGCACCAACTATGGCTACACCTTC. Translating gives CASSLLLGTNYGYTF. The chain couples TRBV5-1 to TRBJ1-2; D is unresolved. The ends were cut back, 1 base at V and 2 bases at J, with 12 bases in the middle. Germline V gene sequence: CDR1 SGHRS, CDR2 YFSETQ. There are 15 residues in the CDR3.

J is TRBJ2-2 and V is TRBV29-1; D is unclear. V dropped 4 bases and J dropped 5 bases, with 11 bases sitting between them. The germline V gene has CDR1 SQVTM and CDR2 ANQGSEA. This CDR3 spans 13 amino acids. The CDR3 here is CSVVRPRTGELFF. The CDR3 DNA is TGCAGCGTTGTGAGGCCCAGGACCGGGGAGCTGTTTTTT.

The CDR3 DNA sequence: TGTGCCAGCAAAGTTGAGGGTAGTCCTTTCCGACCCCTCCACTTT. Translating gives CASKVEGSPFRPLHF. The rearrangement uses TRBV27 and TRBJ1-6; D ambiguous. CDR1 and CDR2 from the germline V gene are MNHEY and SMNVEV (reference sequence). Trimming removed 7 bases at V and 12 bases at J, with 22 bases between. CDR3 length: 15 residues.

This chain uses TRBV28 with TRBJ2-6; TRBD1 agrees at 10 bases. V lost 6 bases and J lost 3; bases outside the gene matches: 11. CDR1 MDHEN and CDR2 SYDVKM come from the germline V gene. The CDR3 has 18 residues. CDR3 amino acids: CASRPAGTGALGANVLTF. CDR3 in DNA: TGTGCCAGCAGACCCGCCGGGACAGGGGCCCTTGGGGCCAACGTCCTGACTTTC.

J is TRBJ2-1 and V is TRBV4-1; 10 bases are a match to TRBD2. V shed 1 base, J shed 3 bases, and the junction held 12 bases outside the gene matches. In germline, CDR1 is MGHRA, CDR2 YSYEKL. The CDR3 sequence is 19 residues long. The CDR3 spells CASSQVGLAGVNFYNEQFF. CDR3 nucleotide sequence: TGCGCCAGCAGCCAAGTCGGCCTAGCGGGAGTAAACTTCTACAATGAGCAGTTCTTC.

The chain carries TRBV7-2 and TRBJ1-6; D not certain. This CDR3 has 15 amino acids. V was clipped by 4 bases and J by 6 bases, with 13 bases between them. From germline, CDR1 is SGHTA and CDR2 FQGNSA. This CDR3 is CASSSGVSVNSPLHF. The CDR3 DNA sequence: TGTGCCAGCAGCTCTGGGGTCTCCGTTAATTCACCCCTCCACTTT.

The chain has TRBV28 and TRBJ2-6; tentative D call: TRBD2 (6 bases). Germline CDR1 is MDHEN and CDR2 is SYDVKM. This CDR3 is built from 18 residues. V was pared by 5 bases and J by 2 bases, with 19 bases between. This CDR3 reads CASSPSNRGGTGANVLTF. Written as DNA, the CDR3 is TGTGCCAGCAGTCCGAGTAACCGGGGAGGCACTGGGGCCAACGTCCTGACTTTC.

The chain recombines TRBV14 with TRBJ2-5; the D gene is possibly TRBD2 (6 bases). V gave up 4 bases and J gave up 4 bases, with 16 bases separating them. The CDR3 is made up of 15 amino acids. Germline values: CDR1 SGHDN, CDR2 FVKESK. CDR3 sequence: CASSLRTRRGETQYF. In DNA, the CDR3 is TGTGCCAGCAGCCTAAGGACCCGGAGGGGAGAGACCCAGTACTTC.

The V call is TRBV27, the J call TRBJ2-1; 10 bases are a match to TRBD2. Trimming removed 4 bases from V and 5 bases from J; junction bases left unmatched: 8. The CDR3 spans 16 residues. Germline V gene data show CDR1 as MNHEY and CDR2 as SMNVEV (reference sequence). CDR3 loop: CASSSLLAGADNEQFF. The CDR3 DNA reads as TGTGCCAGCAGTTCCCTCCTAGCGGGAGCCGACAATGAGCAGTTCTTC.

The rearrangement links TRBV7-9 to TRBJ2-3, with a weak D call TRBD2 (5 bases). This CDR3 contains 15 residues. The ends were cut back, 0 bases at V and 1 base at J, with 8 bases in the middle. Germline-derived CDR1 and CDR2 are SEHNR and FQNEAQ (reference sequence). In DNA form, the CDR3 reads TGTGCCAGCAGCTTAGCTAGCGCGGGCACAGATACGCAGTATTTT. This codes for CASSLASAGTDTQYF.

The chain couples TRBV5-4 to TRBJ2-7; 7 bases map to TRBD1. Germline-derived CDR1 and CDR2 are SGHNT and YYREEE (reference sequence). Losses at the gene ends were 3 bases for V and 3 bases for J; bases not matched to a gene: 6. The CDR3 runs 14 residues. DNA of the CDR3: TGTGCCAGCAGCTCGCCGGGACAGATCTACGAGCAGTACTTC. The encoded protein is CASSSPGQIYEQYF.

This chain links TRBV7-2 with TRBJ2-1, with TRBD1 matching over 10 bases. The CDR3 is 15 residues long. The V segment lost 4 bases and the J segment 9 bases; nucleotides outside the gene matches: 9. CDR1 SGHTA and CDR2 FQGNSA come from the germline V gene. CDR3: CASSSKQTGGTEQFF. The CDR3 region has the DNA TGTGCCAGCAGCTCTAAGCAGACAGGGGGCACTGAGCAGTTCTTC.

This clone was picked up one time. V and J are TRBV25-1 and TRBJ1-2; 10 positions match TRBD1. Trimming cost V 5 bases and J 3 bases; bases outside gene matches: 6. CDR3 length: 15 amino acids. The germline CDR1 and CDR2 sequences are MGHDK and SYGVNS. This CDR3 reads CASSSPGQGDYGYTF. In DNA, the CDR3 is TGTGCCAGCAGTTCCCCCGGACAGGGGGACTATGGCTACACCTTC.

This chain connects TRBV21-1 to TRBJ1-5; the table assigns TRBD1, which was not confirmed against the DNA. TRBV21-1 is designated a pseudogene. There are 19 residues in the CDR3. For the CDR3, the DNA is TGTGCCAGCAGCCCACGAACAAAAGGGACAGTCGGTGGCAATCAGCCCCAGCATTTT. Protein product: CASSPRTKGTVGGNQPQHF.

The V gene is TRBV11-2, the J gene TRBJ2-1, with TRBD1 matching over 9 bases. V trimming: 0 bases; J trimming: 14 bases; junction bases outside the gene matches: 5. This CDR3 region has 13 residues. CDR1 and CDR2 (germline): SGHAT, FQNNGV. The CDR3, as DNA: TGTGCCAGCAGCTTAGATCCGAGACAGGGGGAGTTCTTC. Encoded protein: CASSLDPRQGEFF.

The gene calls are TRBV25-1 and TRBJ2-1; D unresolved. V lost 7 bases and J lost 0, with 7 bases in between. Per germline, CDR1 MGHDK and CDR2 SYGVNS. This CDR3 contains 13 residues. CDR3 in DNA: TGTGCCAGCATAGGCAGCTCCTACAATGAGCAGTTCTTC. The encoded protein is CASIGSSYNEQFF. Filled out from reference TRBV25-1 and TRBJ2-1, the complete variable domain reads EADIYQTPRYLVIGTGKKITLECSQTMGHDKMYWYQQDPGMELHLIHYSYGVNSTEKGDLSSESTVSRIRTEHFPLTLESARPSHTSQYLCASIGSSYNEQFFGPGTRLTVL.

The rearrangement links TRBV6-5 to TRBJ1-1; possible D gene TRBD1, 6 bases. CDR1 is MNHEY and CDR2 is SVGAGI in the germline V gene. Trimming cost V 7 bases and J 1 base, with 13 bases left between them. This CDR3 region has 14 residues. For the CDR3, the DNA is TGTGCCAGCAAAGACACAGGGACGAACACTGAAGCTTTCTTT. Protein product: CASKDTGTNTEAFF.

The chain uses TRBV19 and TRBJ1-2, with 12 bases aligning to TRBD1. The CDR3 covers 17 residues. V lost 4 bases and J lost 7; bases outside the gene matches: 13. In germline, CDR1 is LNHDA, CDR2 SQIVND (reference sequence). The CDR3 DNA reads TGTGCCAGTAGTACAACCGGGACAGGGGGCGCAAAGGGTGGCTACACCTTC. It specifies CASSTTGTGGAKGGYTF.

The rearrangement uses TRBV29-1 and TRBJ1-1, with 8 nucleotides matching TRBD1. The CDR3 contains 13 residues. The ends lost 6 bases at V and 0 bases at J; junction bases unmatched: 3. Germline lookup yields CDR1 SQVTM and CDR2 ANQGSEA. This chain's CDR3 is CSVDRGLNTEAFF. CDR3 DNA sequence: TGCAGCGTCGACAGGGGCCTGAACACTGAAGCTTTCTTT.

This chain uses TRBV19 with TRBJ2-3, with D possibly matching TRBD2 (7 bases). This CDR3 contains 15 residues. Looked up from germline, CDR1 is LNHDA and CDR2 is SQIVND (reference sequence). Trimming removed 1 base from V and 6 bases from J, with 14 bases in between. CDR3 DNA sequence: TGTGCCAGTAGTATAGGGGCGGGGGACACGGATACGCAGTATTTT. Translation gives CASSIGAGDTDTQYF.

The chain carries TRBV28 and TRBJ2-3, with 12 bases aligning to TRBD1. CDR1 and CDR2 from the germline V gene are MDHEN and SYDVKM. The CDR3 contains 18 residues. J was trimmed by 6 bases and V by 6 bases; bases with no gene match: 16. The CDR3 loop reads CASSRILPGQGAGDTQYF. The CDR3 DNA follows: TGTGCCAGCAGCCGAATCCTGCCGGGACAGGGGGCAGGGGATACGCAGTATTTT. The whole variable domain, filled in from reference TRBV28 and TRBJ2-3, reads DVKVTQSSRYLVKRTGEKVFLECVQDMDHENMFWYRQDPGLGLRLIYFSYDVKMKEKGDIPEGYSVSREKKERFSLILESASTNQTSMYLCASSRILPGQGAGDTQYFGPGTRLTVL.

This clone has only one observation. The V call is TRBV27, the J call TRBJ2-7; TRBD2 agrees at 9 bases. V dropped 5 bases and J dropped 6; count of bases not matched to a gene: 11. Germline V gene lookup returns CDR1 MNHEY and CDR2 SMNVEV (reference sequence). The CDR3 is 15 residues long. The CDR3 DNA reads as TGTGCCAGCAGTGAATATAGCGGGAGAATCTCCGAGCAGTACTTC. This translates into CASSEYSGRISEQYF.

CDR3: CAPKRDRAGNTIYF. The CDR3 bases are TGTGCCCCTAAGCGGGACAGGGCTGGAAACACCATATATTTT. This rearrangement joins TRBV21-1 to TRBJ1-3; TRBD1 is taken as the D call from the table, unchecked against the DNA. TRBV21-1 is shown as a pseudogene. This CDR3 comprises 14 residues.

The chain joins TRBV7-8 to TRBJ1-6, with 7 bases lining up with TRBD1. Looked up from germline, CDR1 is SGHVS and CDR2 is FQNEAQ. This CDR3 has 17 residues. V was pared by 2 bases and J by 10 bases, with 14 bases of the junction left unmatched. The CDR3 reads CASSLLPGHTGESPLHF. CDR3 coding DNA: TGTGCCAGCAGCTTATTGCCCGGCCATACAGGGGAGTCACCCCTCCACTTT. Variable domain in full (rest from reference TRBV7-8 and TRBJ1-6): GAGVSQSPRYKVAKRGQDVALRCDPISGHVSLFWYQQALGQGPEFLTYFQNEAQLDKSGLPSDRFFAERPEGSVSTLKIQRTQQEDSAVYLCASSLLPGHTGESPLHFGNGTRLTVT.

This clone was seen just once. V usage is TRBV21-1 and J usage is TRBJ2-1; whether TRBD1, the table's D call, matches the DNA was not checked. TRBV21-1 is an annotated pseudogene. The CDR3 contains 11 residues. CDR3 in DNA: TGTGCCAGCAGCATAGGACAGGGGCGGTTCTTC. It yields the protein CASSIGQGRFF.

The chain links TRBV27 to TRBJ1-1; maybe TRBD1 (5 bases). CDR1 and CDR2 from the germline V gene are MNHEY and SMNVEV (reference sequence). Trimming removed 3 bases at V and 4 bases at J, with 27 bases between. CDR3 length equals 19 residues. The CDR3 DNA reads TGTGCCAGCAGTTTTAGGCCAGGGACCGCAAATCCAGGCGGCACTGAAGCTTTCTTT. Amino acid sequence: CASSFRPGTANPGGTEAFF.